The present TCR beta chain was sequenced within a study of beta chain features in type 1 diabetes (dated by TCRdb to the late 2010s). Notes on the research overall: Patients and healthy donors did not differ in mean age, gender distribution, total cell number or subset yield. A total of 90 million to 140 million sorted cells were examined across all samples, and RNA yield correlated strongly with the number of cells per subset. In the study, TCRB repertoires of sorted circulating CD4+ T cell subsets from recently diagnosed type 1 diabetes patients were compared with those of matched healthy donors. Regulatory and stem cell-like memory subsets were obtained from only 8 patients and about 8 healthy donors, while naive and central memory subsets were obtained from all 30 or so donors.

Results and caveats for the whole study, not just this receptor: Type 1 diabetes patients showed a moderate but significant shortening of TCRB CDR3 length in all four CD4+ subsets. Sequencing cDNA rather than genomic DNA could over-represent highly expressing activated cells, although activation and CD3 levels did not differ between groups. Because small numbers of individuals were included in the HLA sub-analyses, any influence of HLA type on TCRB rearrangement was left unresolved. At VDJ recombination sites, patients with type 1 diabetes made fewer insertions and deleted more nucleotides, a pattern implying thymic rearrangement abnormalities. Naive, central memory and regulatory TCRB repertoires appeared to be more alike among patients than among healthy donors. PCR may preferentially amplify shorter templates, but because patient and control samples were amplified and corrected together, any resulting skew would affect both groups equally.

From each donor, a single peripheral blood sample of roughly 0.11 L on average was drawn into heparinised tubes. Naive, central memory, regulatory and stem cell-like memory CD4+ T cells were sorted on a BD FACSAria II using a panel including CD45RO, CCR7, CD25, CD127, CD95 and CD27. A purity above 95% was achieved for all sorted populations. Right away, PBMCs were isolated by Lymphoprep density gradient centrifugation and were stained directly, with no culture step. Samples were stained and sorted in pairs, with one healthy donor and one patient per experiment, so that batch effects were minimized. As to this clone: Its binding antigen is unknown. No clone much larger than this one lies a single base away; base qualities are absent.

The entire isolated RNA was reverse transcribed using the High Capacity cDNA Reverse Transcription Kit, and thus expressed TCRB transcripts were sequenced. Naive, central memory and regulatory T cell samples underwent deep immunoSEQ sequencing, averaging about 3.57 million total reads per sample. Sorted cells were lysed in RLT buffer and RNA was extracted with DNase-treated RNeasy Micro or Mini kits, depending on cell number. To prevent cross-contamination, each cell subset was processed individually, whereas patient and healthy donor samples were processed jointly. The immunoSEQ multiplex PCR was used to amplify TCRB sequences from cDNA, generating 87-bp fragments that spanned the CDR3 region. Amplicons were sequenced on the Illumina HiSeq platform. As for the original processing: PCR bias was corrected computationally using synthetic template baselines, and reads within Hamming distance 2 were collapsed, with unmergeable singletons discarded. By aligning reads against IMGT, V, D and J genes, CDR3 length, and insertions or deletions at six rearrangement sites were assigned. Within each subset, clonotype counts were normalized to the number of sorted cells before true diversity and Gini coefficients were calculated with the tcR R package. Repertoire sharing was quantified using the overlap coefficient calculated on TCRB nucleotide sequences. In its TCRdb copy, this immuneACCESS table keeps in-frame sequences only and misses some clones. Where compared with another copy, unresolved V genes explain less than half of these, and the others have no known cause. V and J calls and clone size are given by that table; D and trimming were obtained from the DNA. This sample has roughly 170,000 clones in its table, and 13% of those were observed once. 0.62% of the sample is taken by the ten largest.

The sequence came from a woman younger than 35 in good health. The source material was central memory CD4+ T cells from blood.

At the DNA level, the sequence is TGTGCCAGCAGGCTTCCCGGTGGAGCGGGAGAGGACGAGCAGTACTTC. The resulting protein is CASRLPGGAGEDEQYF. The V and J genes are TRBV2 and TRBJ2-7; 8 middle bases align to TRBD2. From a lookup of the germline V gene, CDR1 and CDR2 are SNHLY and FYNNEI. Ends trimmed: V by 6 bases, J by 5 bases; bases unmatched to a gene: 15. The cysteine opens and the phenylalanine closes a CDR3 of 16 amino acids. The sequence is cut down to CDR3 DNA, 48 bases in frame from base 1.